This T cell receptor beta chain was recorded in a study of prognosis after radiotherapy for stage I lung cancer. The CDR3 has 17 residues. Germline CDR1 and CDR2: SGHNT and YENEEA. V was pared by 5 bases and J by 6 bases, with 23 bases between. This clonotype turned up a few times. Two-round multiplex PCR, the amplification method, yielded TCR beta CDR3 from genomic DNA. The first round of PCR was done with primers that matched each TRBV and TRBJ gene. TCRdb used MiXCR to reprocess the multiplex PCR reads, holding one entry per CDR3 protein. Here the sample spans 10,000 or so distinct CDR3 sequences, 54% being singletons.

This sequence joins TRBV11-3 and TRBJ1-5, with no clear D. The sample here was PBMCs, taken before or after stereotactic body radiation therapy (not recorded which). This sequence originates from a donor over 45 with non-small cell lung cancer. The CDR3 DNA reads TGTGCCAGCAGCCAACGCGACCCCAGTGGGCCGGGTCAGCCCCAGCATTTT. Its translation: CASSQRDPSGPGQPQHF.